The rows below give T cell receptor beta chains drawn from one sample of a study of CD8 T cells in ankylosing spondylitis. TCRdb redid the calling of the 5' RACE reads with MiXCR, one entry per CDR3 protein. The sample carries 200,000 to 250,000 distinct CDR3 sequences, 10% recorded once. The sequenced material came from blood, either unsorted or a sorted T cell fraction (not recorded which). All receptors derive from a male donor with ankylosing spondylitis or in good health (not recorded which). The CDR3 runs from the conserved cysteine through the conserved F or W. Each record gives: CDR3 DNA, CDR3 protein, J gene, clone size, V gene, D gene. The D gene is left open where the match is weak. The listing skips clone size in some rows; elsewhere it reads once, few, many or a size class.

TGTGCCAGCAGCTTAGCGTTGGACAGGGAGATGTATGGCTACACCTTC,CASSLALDREMYGYTF,TRBJ1-2,few,TRBV7-9,TRBD1
TGTGCCAGCAGCCAAAGACTAGCGGGAGCAAGGGCAGATACGCAGTATTTT,CASSQRLAGARADTQYF,TRBJ2-3,.,TRBV7-2,TRBD2
TGCGCCAGCAGCGCCGACAGGAGCTCCTACGAGCAGTACTTC,CASSADRSSYEQYF,TRBJ2-7,many,TRBV5-1,.
TGTGCCAGCAATAAACCGGGAGGCCTTAACACCGGGGAGCTGTTTTTT,CASNKPGGLNTGELFF,TRBJ2-2,many,TRBV12-3/TRBV12-4,TRBD2
TGCAGTGCTAGGGTGGGGGGAGGGCAGTTCTTC,CSARVGGGQFF,TRBJ2-1,many,TRBV20-1,.
TGCAGCGTCCTAAGGACGGGCTCCTACGAGCAGTACTTC,CSVLRTGSYEQYF,TRBJ2-7,many,TRBV29-1,.
TGTGCCAGCAGCCCTCCTCACGAGCGGGAGGAAGGAAACATTCAGTACTTC,CASSPPHEREEGNIQYF,TRBJ2-4,.,TRBV11-3,TRBD2
TGCAGTGCTAGAGGAAACTTCCAAGAGACCCAGTACTTC,CSARGNFQETQYF,TRBJ2-5,many,TRBV20-1,.
TGTGCCATCAGAGATGACGGGAGAGGGGCCTACGAGCAGTACTTC,CAIRDDGRGAYEQYF,TRBJ2-7,many,TRBV10-3,.
TGCGCCAGCAGCCCCGTGAGAGCGGAGTTCTACAATGAGCAGTTCTTC,CASSPVRAEFYNEQFF,TRBJ2-1,many,TRBV5-1,.
TGCGCCAGCAGCCAAGATGAGGTCGGGAAGGGCTACACCTTC,CASSQDEVGKGYTF,TRBJ1-2,few,TRBV4-1,.
TGTGCCAGCAGCGTAGAACCGGACCCGAACACTGAAGCTTTCTTT,CASSVEPDPNTEAFF,TRBJ1-1,many,TRBV9,.
TGTGCCAGCAGCTCACAAGGGGTGAATGGCTACACCTTC,CASSSQGVNGYTF,TRBJ1-2,many,TRBV2,.
TGTGCCATCCACGGAGGAATGCGGTTCTTC,CAIHGGMRFF,TRBJ2-1,.,TRBV27,.
TGTGCCAGTATGGGGGGGGCGTTGGGCTATGGCTACACCTTC,CASMGGALGYGYTF,TRBJ1-2,few,TRBV7-2,.
TGCAGCGTTGAAGCCCCCCGACAGGGAGGCAATGAGCAGTTCTTC,CSVEAPRQGGNEQFF,TRBJ2-1,many,TRBV29-1,.
TGTGCCAGCAGCCTTCTACCGGGACCGTCCTCCTACGAGCAGTACTTC,CASSLLPGPSSYEQYF,TRBJ2-7,many,TRBV4-2,.
TGTGCCAGCAGCCAAAACCGGGGGCCCACCTACAATGAGCAGTTCTTC,CASSQNRGPTYNEQFF,TRBJ2-1,many,TRBV4-2,.
TGCGCCAGCAGCTTGGAGTTCGTCACCGGGGAGCTGTTTTTT,CASSLEFVTGELFF,TRBJ2-2,many,TRBV5-1,.
TGTGCCAGCAGTTCCGGGACACTTAACGAGCAGTACTTC,CASSSGTLNEQYF,TRBJ2-7,.,TRBV28,.
TGCAGTGCTAGAGATCTCTGGGGGTACGAGCAGTACTTC,CSARDLWGYEQYF,TRBJ2-7,many,TRBV20-1,.
TGCAGTGCTAGGCCCCAGGGGGCGGCCGCTTTCTTT,CSARPQGAAAFF,TRBJ1-1,.,TRBV20-1,TRBD1
TGTGCCCTCCAGGGCGGGGATGAAAAACTGTTTTTT,CALQGGDEKLFF,TRBJ1-4,.,TRBV30,.
TGCAGTGCTAGCCGTGGTAGTAACCAAGAGACCCAGTACTTC,CSASRGSNQETQYF,TRBJ2-5,many,TRBV20-1,.
TGTGCCAGCAGCCAAGATGGAGAACGCTACGAGCAGTACTTC,CASSQDGERYEQYF,TRBJ2-7,many,TRBV4-2,.
TGTGCCAGCTCACCCCTCGGTTTGACAGGGGAGAGATACACAGATACGCAGTATTTT,CASSPLGLTGERYTDTQYF,TRBJ2-3,few,TRBV18,TRBD1
TGTGCCAGCAGTGTAGATGGGAATGAGCAGTTCTTC,CASSVDGNEQFF,TRBJ2-1,many,TRBV2,.
TGTGCCAGCAGTATGGACAGGGGGGACGCTGAAGCTTTCTTT,CASSMDRGDAEAFF,TRBJ1-1,many,TRBV2,TRBD1
TGTGCCAGCAGCCCCCTGGGGACAGGGCGGGAGTATGGCTACACCTTC,CASSPLGTGREYGYTF,TRBJ1-2,.,TRBV27,TRBD1
TGTGCCAGCAGTTACAGGGGACTAAATCAGCCCCAGCATTTT,CASSYRGLNQPQHF,TRBJ1-5,many,TRBV27,TRBD1
TGCGCCAGCAGCCCCGTCCCTAGCGACGAGCAGTACTTC,CASSPVPSDEQYF,TRBJ2-7,many,TRBV5-1,.
TGTGCCAGCAGTGAAAGGACAGGGGGCCTTTCCTACAATGAGCAGTTCTTC,CASSERTGGLSYNEQFF,TRBJ2-1,many,TRBV6-1,TRBD1
TGCGCCAGCAGCTTGGTGGGACAGGCCACCGGGGAGCTGTTTTTT,CASSLVGQATGELFF,TRBJ2-2,many,TRBV5-1,TRBD1
TGCAGTGCTAGAGTAGTACAGACCTACGAGCAGTACTTC,CSARVVQTYEQYF,TRBJ2-7,many,TRBV20-1,.
TGTGCCAGCAGCTGGGCCGTCGGCCCTTTTAACTATGGCTACACCTTC,CASSWAVGPFNYGYTF,TRBJ1-2,many,TRBV5-6,.
TGTGCCAGCAGTGTCCTGGACAGGGGATTTCATCAGCCCCAGCATTTT,CASSVLDRGFHQPQHF,TRBJ1-5,many,TRBV2,TRBD1
TGTGCCTGGAGTAATCGTCTAGCGGGGGCCTACAATGAGCAGTTCTTC,CAWSNRLAGAYNEQFF,TRBJ2-1,many,TRBV30,TRBD2
TGTGCCAGCAGTGGGCAGGGGGGTGAAAAACTGTTTTTT,CASSGQGGEKLFF,TRBJ1-4,many,TRBV25-1,TRBD1
TGCAGTGCTCCGGACCTAACGGGCTATGGCTACACCTTC,CSAPDLTGYGYTF,TRBJ1-2,many,TRBV20-1,.
TGTGCCAGCAGCCGGCGGCAGGCGACCCTTAGCAATCAGCCCCAGCATTTT,CASSRRQATLSNQPQHF,TRBJ1-5,many,TRBV6-1,.
TGTGCCAGCAGTGAAAGGACAGTACTAGCCAAAAACATTCAGTACTTC,CASSERTVLAKNIQYF,TRBJ2-4,few,TRBV6-1,.
TGCGCCAGCAGCGCCGGACAGGGGGGAATCGCTGAAGCTTTCTTT,CASSAGQGGIAEAFF,TRBJ1-1,once,TRBV5-1,TRBD1
TGTGCCAGTAGTAAAGACAGCTCCTACGAGCAGTACTTC,CASSKDSSYEQYF,TRBJ2-7,few,TRBV19,.
TGCAGTAGTAAGGGCATCGCCTACGAGCAGTACTTC,CSSKGIAYEQYF,TRBJ2-7,many,TRBV20-1,.
TGTGCCAGCAGCTACTATAGCGGGGGGGTTAAAAATGAGCAGTTCTTC,CASSYYSGGVKNEQFF,TRBJ2-1,.,TRBV7-2,TRBD2
TGCGCCAGCAGCTTGGATCCCGGGACAGGGCGACCACCCCTCCACTTT,CASSLDPGTGRPPLHF,TRBJ1-6,.,TRBV5-1,TRBD1
TGTGCCAGCAGTCCCCGACTAGCGGGGCGCTCCTACGAGCAGTACTTC,CASSPRLAGRSYEQYF,TRBJ2-7,.,TRBV25-1,TRBD2
TGTGCCAGCAGCTTTCTAGCTGGTGGCGAGTCAGATACGCAGTATTTT,CASSFLAGGESDTQYF,TRBJ2-3,many,TRBV7-2,.
TGTGCCTGGAGTGCGGCAGGATCTTGGCAGTTCTTC,CAWSAAGSWQFF,TRBJ2-1,few,TRBV30,.
TGTGCCAGCAGCTTAGGGCAGGCGGATGGCAATCAGCCCCAGCATTTT,CASSLGQADGNQPQHF,TRBJ1-5,many,TRBV7-9,.
TGTGCCAGCAGTTTCAGTGTTAACTCTGTCAGCCACTTT,CASSFSVNSVSHF,TRBJ1-6,.,TRBV7-9,.
TGTGCCAGCAGTTACGGGGCCGGGAATCAGCCCCAGCATTTT,CASSYGAGNQPQHF,TRBJ1-5,many,TRBV6-5,.
TGTGCCAGCAGCCTCCGGGACAGGGGGCTTTATGGCTACACCTTC,CASSLRDRGLYGYTF,TRBJ1-2,many,TRBV7-2,TRBD1